A selection of T cell receptor beta chains follows, all from one sample in a study of CD8+ T cells in alopecia areata. Sequenced by immunoSEQ multiplex PCR; TCRdb stores in-frame clones only, minus some. The table has some 200,000 clones, 58% seen once. The input for sequencing was CD4+ T cells sorted from blood, taken at week 24, from a patient treated with tofacitinib. These receptors all come from a human donor with alopecia areata. Both conserved end residues are trimmed from each CDR3.

V gene	J gene	CDR3 protein
TRBV15	TRBJ2-6	ATSRVGLSGANVLT
TRBV9	TRBJ2-1	ASSGQTTIHEQF
TRBV27	TRBJ1-1	ASSSDRVAATEAF
TRBV27	TRBJ2-2	ASSLNTGELF
TRBV9	TRBJ1-2	ASSADPGPNNYGYT
TRBV6-6	TRBJ1-1	ASSYGGNTEAF
TRBV6-5	TRBJ2-7	ASSYSVTTVSYEQY
TRBV4-3	TRBJ1-3	ASSQGALSGNTIY
TRBV6-6	TRBJ2-3	ASSKSRPPGTQY
TRBV7-2	TRBJ2-3	ASSLDFSSTDTQY
TRBV29-1	TRBJ2-1	SVESQINNEQF
TRBV18	TRBJ2-1	ASSPPTELGQF
TRBV28	TRBJ1-2	ASSRAGYT
TRBV5-1	TRBJ1-6	ASSYGQINSPLH
TRBV5-1	TRBJ1-5	ASSLEGGNQPQH
TRBV5-6	TRBJ1-2	ASSLEAWGNYGYT
TRBV10-3	TRBJ1-1	AISQQGAITEAF
TRBV29-1	TRBJ2-2	SAQSGKGGGELF
TRBV29-1	TRBJ2-3	SVILAGGLDTQY
TRBV25-1	TRBJ1-4	ASSKPSGTGDEKLF
TRBV30	TRBJ1-4	AWGQGSEKLF
TRBV2	TRBJ2-7	AISDRDRGVHEQY
TRBV7-2	TRBJ1-2	ASSLGWGDPLDGYT
TRBV29-1	TRBJ2-5	SVPPGQAGETQY
TRBV29-1	TRBJ2-3	SVGERGGTDTQY
TRBV9	TRBJ2-3	ASSVGGTTDTQY
TRBV27	TRBJ2-7	ASRTPTPTDGRLAGGSYEQY
TRBV30	TRBJ2-1	AWSFYNEQF
TRBV6-5	TRBJ2-5	ASSPEGEETQY
TRBV7-2	TRBJ2-3	ASSFRLATDTQY
TRBV7-9	TRBJ2-5	ASSQGTGQETQY
TRBV25-1	TRBJ1-1	ASGSGRRRAF
TRBV9	TRBJ1-2	ASSVVPGASYT
TRBV5-4	TRBJ2-3	ASSLVGNTDTQY
TRBV29-1	TRBJ1-2	SVGNPSGYGYT
TRBV28	TRBJ1-5	ASRREREPNQPQH
TRBV11-2	TRBJ2-1	ASSPKAGLGSYNEQF
TRBV7-9	TRBJ1-1	ASSTGQTGSGVTEAF
TRBV7-2	TRBJ2-5	ASSRTGGIEETQY
TRBV30	TRBJ2-1	ACHKGSYNEQF
TRBV29-1	TRBJ1-2	SGTTGNYGYT
TRBV6-6	TRBJ1-1	ASSPSWGDTEAF